This paragraph covers one T cell receptor (beta chain) sequence. As handled by the study authors: Estimation of nucleated cell counts relied on the amplification of reference gene primers. The data were produced by immunoSEQ multiplex PCR, yet TCRdb's version contains in-frame clones alone and is incomplete. The V and J calls and the clone size are those of that table, but D and trimming were determined from the DNA. The data show 250,000 to 350,000 clones, around 85% seen once. The data derive from a study of blood T cell repertoires in COVID-19. Study overall: The analysed material was cDNA or gDNA that came from T cells, B-cell-depleted T cells, or PBMCs.

The ends were cut back, 8 bases at V and 2 bases at J, with 7 bases in the middle. This CDR3 comprises 11 residues. Per the germline V gene, CDR1 is LNHNV and CDR2 is YYDKDF (reference sequence). Participants reported their clinical history, and cohort assignment relied on those reports. In Cohort 3, a recovered donor had either two negative PCRs, clearance, or symptom resolution. The gene calls are TRBV15 and TRBJ2-7; D unclear. The TCR was taken from a woman aged 25 to 39 who had recovered from COVID-19. Specimen: PBMCs or T cells enriched from blood (not recorded which). This CDR3 is CATGQTYEQYF. The CDR3 DNA is TGTGCCACCGGGCAAACCTACGAGCAGTACTTC. Variable domain in full (rest from reference TRBV15 and TRBJ2-7): DAMVIQNPRYQVTQFGKPVTLSCSQTLNHNVMYWYQQKSSQAPKLLFHYYDKDFNNEADTPDNFQSRRPNTSFCFLDIRSPGLGDTAMYLCATGQTYEQYFGPGTRLTVT.